The clone carrying this T cell receptor (beta chain) was counted ten times or more. Its antigen remains unknown. This entry is derived from a study of neurological immune-mediated disorders. Study-wide points: The highest TCR clonal expansion occurred in HTLV-1-associated myelopathy; multiple sclerosis fell below healthy controls.

There are 14 residues in the CDR3. From germline, CDR1 is DFQATT and CDR2 SNEGSKA (reference sequence). V shed 6 bases and J shed 4 bases, with 19 bases lying between them. Template-switch 5'RACE cDNA synthesis added a 10-nucleotide unique molecular identifier. TCRdb re-called the 5' RACE reads with MiXCR, one entry per CDR3 protein. This sample has roughly 70,000 distinct CDR3 sequences, with 4% to 6% found just once. This chain uses TRBV20-1 with TRBJ2-7; tentatively, D is TRBD1 (6 bases). Sequencing input: PBMCs. The sequence came from a woman in her 30s with multiple sclerosis. The CDR3 sequence: CSANLQGGLYEQYF. The CDR3 nucleotides are TGCAGTGCAAACCTACAGGGTGGGTTGTACGAGCAGTACTTC.